This T cell receptor beta chain derives from a study of blood T cell repertoires in COVID-19. V was clipped by 6 bases and J by 1 base; unmatched bases: 4. This CDR3 comprises 14 residues. Germline V gene sequence: CDR1 MNHEY, CDR2 SMNVEV (reference sequence). Here immunoSEQ multiplex PCR was the method, and the copy in TCRdb shows in-frame clones only, minus some. The data show 60,000 or so clones, roughly 87% seen once. V is TRBV27 and J is TRBJ1-2; TRBD1 matches at 8 bases. The sequenced material came from peripheral blood. The sequence came from a man between 60 and 75 years old with acute or convalescent COVID-19. The CDR3 loop reads CASRSTGGNYGYTF. CDR3 coding DNA: TGTGCCAGCAGGAGCACAGGGGGTAACTATGGCTACACCTTC.